This record concerns one T cell receptor (beta chain) sequence. Its cognate antigen is unknown. The sample originates from a study of graft-versus-host responses after intestinal transplantation. Study overall: Multivisceral, liver-intestinal, or isolated intestinal transplants were performed in recipients. Every recipient underwent anti-thymocyte globulin induction, then tacrolimus and steroids for approximately 3 years. Study results and limitations: Detected in recipient marrow were GvH clones, some of which were first observed in ileum or blood. Among circulating GvH clones, peak levels were associated with early post-transplant declines in HvG clones.

The CDR3 length is 15 residues. V was shortened by 6 bases and J by 4 bases, with 18 bases between the two germline ends. Germline lookup yields CDR1 LNHDA and CDR2 SQIVND (reference sequence). Only in-frame clones appear in the TCRdb table, and some are missing; sequencing was by immunoSEQ multiplex PCR. The sample holds around 110,000 clones, roughly nine tenths seen once. This sequence originates from a human donor who received an intestinal transplant. The V and J genes are TRBV19 and TRBJ1-2; TRBD1 is a possible D gene (6 bases). Sequences were derived from unstimulated CD4+ T cells sorted from spleen or lymph node cells, sampled before intestinal transplant. CDR3 region: CASRDSSLEPYGYTF. CDR3 nucleotide sequence: TGTGCCAGTAGGGACAGCTCCTTGGAGCCCTATGGCTACACCTTC.